The 14 T cell receptor beta chains below were found in one sample sequenced in a study of early T cells in non-severe SARS-CoV-2 infection. TCRdb re-called the 5' RACE reads through MiXCR, storing one row per CDR3 protein. Here the sample spans 80,000 to 95,000 distinct CDR3 sequences, around 17% being singletons. The material was whole blood, obtained at baseline. The source of these receptors is an adult who was a healthcare worker with PCR-confirmed SARS-CoV-2 infection or an uninfected control (not recorded which).

The chain is built from TRBV4-1 and TRBJ1-2, with D hard to call. Trimming left V 2 bases short and J 3 bases short, with 13 bases between. CDR3 length equals 15 residues. Germline CDR1 reads MGHRA; CDR2 reads YSYEKL. The CDR3 is CASSQFGGLDYGYTF. As DNA, the CDR3 is TGCGCCAGCAGCCAATTTGGAGGGTTAGACTATGGCTACACCTTC.

There are a few counts of this clonotype. V and J are TRBV10-1 and TRBJ1-1; D is uncertain. The V gene's germline CDR1 is WNHNN and CDR2 SYGVQD (reference sequence). The CDR3 is 8 residues long. Trimming removed 8 bases at V and 9 bases at J, with 4 bases between. CDR3 loop: CASAQAFF. In DNA, the CDR3 is TGCGCCAGCGCCCAAGCTTTCTTT.

This chain uses TRBV12-3 or TRBV12-4 with TRBJ2-7; 7 nucleotides align to TRBD2. The CDR3 runs 12 residues. V trimming: 8 bases; J trimming: 2 bases; junction bases outside the gene matches: 3. This CDR3 reads CASAGTTYEQYF. The DNA for the CDR3 is TGTGCCAGCGCGGGGACTACCTACGAGCAGTACTTC.

This chain connects TRBV11-2 to TRBJ2-5, with a weak D call TRBD2 (5 bases). Germline loops: CDR1 SGHAT, CDR2 FQNNGV. The CDR3 covers 14 residues. V shed 5 bases and J shed 4 bases, with 14 bases lying between them. The CDR3: CASSRGGQTETQYF. Here the CDR3 DNA reads TGTGCCAGCAGCCGGGGTGGGCAGACAGAGACCCAGTACTTC.

This clonotype was found a few times. The chain is built from TRBV30 and TRBJ1-1, with D unresolved. The CDR3 extends over 11 amino acids. The germline gives CDR1 GTSNPN, CDR2 SVGIG (reference sequence). V was clipped by 3 bases and J by 10 bases, with 12 bases between them. The CDR3 loop reads CAWRWTEVAFF. CDR3 DNA sequence: TGTGCCTGGAGGTGGACCGAAGTAGCTTTCTTT.

The genes are TRBV4-2 and TRBJ2-7; D not certain. The germline V gene encodes CDR1 LGHNA and CDR2 YNFKEQ. The CDR3 has 12 residues. Trimming cost V 0 bases and J 10 bases, with 10 bases left between them. The CDR3 DNA sequence: TGTGCCAGCAGCCAAGAGGCCAACACCCAGTACTTC. It yields the protein CASSQEANTQYF.

A few counts support this clonotype. This rearrangement joins TRBV7-7 to TRBJ2-1; weak D call: TRBD2 (5 bases). V dropped 1 base and J dropped 10 bases, with 11 bases sitting between them. The CDR3 runs to 13 residues. The germline CDR1 and CDR2 sequences are SSHAT and FNYEAQ (reference sequence). The CDR3 spells CASSLGSGNEQFF. The CDR3 region has the DNA TGTGCCAGCAGCTTAGGTTCCGGGAACGAGCAGTTCTTC.

The chain employs TRBV27 and TRBJ1-5; D gene ambiguous. This CDR3 region has 11 residues. CDR1 is MNHEY, CDR2 SMNVEV, per germline (reference sequence). Trimming left V 8 bases short and J 5 bases short, with 7 bases between. The CDR3 spells CASGYYQPQHF. The DNA of the CDR3 is TGTGCCAGCGGATATTATCAGCCCCAGCATTTT.

This clonotype was seen a handful of times. The V gene is TRBV28, the J gene TRBJ2-5; 8 positions match TRBD1. Germline values: CDR1 MDHEN, CDR2 SYDVKM. V dropped 5 bases and J dropped 5; count of bases not matched to a gene: 10. The CDR3 consists of 15 residues. The CDR3 region has the DNA TGTGCCAGCAGTGCCGGGGGACAGGACCCGGAGACCCAGTACTTC. This sequence encodes CASSAGGQDPETQYF. The full variable domain, its missing parts supplied by reference TRBV28 and TRBJ2-5, is DVKVTQSSRYLVKRTGEKVFLECVQDMDHENMFWYRQDPGLGLRLIYFSYDVKMKEKGDIPEGYSVSREKKERFSLILESASTNQTSMYLCASSAGGQDPETQYFGPGTRLLVL.

This clonotype has more than one count but fewer than ten. The V and J genes are TRBV29-1 and TRBJ1-2; 12 bases are shared with TRBD1. CDR1 and CDR2 from the germline V gene are SQVTM and ANQGSEA. The CDR3 length is 12 residues. The V segment lost 7 bases and the J segment 8 bases; nucleotides outside the gene matches: 5. CDR3 coding DNA: TGCAGCGCGGGACAGGGGGCTCGAGGCTACACCTTC. Translation: CSAGQGARGYTF.

This chain links TRBV6-5 with TRBJ1-2; the match to TRBD1 covers 7 bases. The CDR3 runs to 16 residues. The ends lost 4 bases at V and 0 bases at J; junction bases unmatched: 8. From germline, CDR1 is MNHEY and CDR2 SVGAGI. CDR3 region: CASSSQNDRANYGYTF. Written as DNA, the CDR3 is TGTGCCAGCAGTTCCCAAAATGACAGGGCTAACTATGGCTACACCTTC.

V is TRBV5-1 and J is TRBJ2-7, with D tentatively TRBD1 or TRBD2 (5 bases each). The CDR3 is made up of 14 amino acids. The V gene's germline CDR1 is SGHRS and CDR2 YFSETQ. The V and J ends lost 4 bases and 1 base respectively, with 12 bases between them. The CDR3 reads CASSPLRGSYEQYF. CDR3 DNA: TGCGCCAGCAGCCCGTTGAGGGGTTCCTACGAGCAGTACTTC. The entire variable domain, with the rest obtained from reference TRBV5-1 and TRBJ2-7, is as follows: KAGVTQTPRYLIKTRGQQVTLSCSPISGHRSVSWYQQTPGQGLQFLFEYFSETQRNKGNFPGRFSGRQFSNSRSEMNVSTLELGDSALYLCASSPLRGSYEQYFGPGTRLTVT.

This clonotype was seen many times. This rearrangement joins TRBV20-1 to TRBJ2-2; 7 positions agree with TRBD1. After removal of 6 bases from V and 3 bases from J, the junction contained 7 bases not matched to a gene. CDR1 DFQATT and CDR2 SNEGSKA come from the germline V gene (reference sequence). This CDR3 region has 14 residues. CDR3 sequence (DNA): TGCAGTGCCAAGTCTGACAGGGACACCGGGGAGCTGTTTTTT. Amino acids: CSAKSDRDTGELFF.

This clonotype has just a few counts. The chain employs TRBV29-1 and TRBJ1-2; 7 bases agree with TRBD1. CDR1 is SQVTM, CDR2 ANQGSEA, per germline. The CDR3 has 14 residues. J gave up 6 bases and V 4 bases, and 11 bases lay outside the gene matches. Here the CDR3 reads CSVGGGQRFNGYTF. The CDR3 DNA follows: TGCAGCGTTGGAGGGGGACAGAGGTTTAATGGCTACACCTTC.